Described below is a single T cell receptor (beta chain) sequence and its context. Its antigen remains unknown. This specimen belongs to a study of cytomegalovirus exposure and HLA in healthy donors. Study-level results: Excluded were some V segments that proved indistinguishable, including TRBV6-2 and TRBV6-3. In vitro assays verified that three CMV-associated chains recognized CMV antigens specifically. A later look showed TCR association rates differing by HLA locus, highest for DRB1 and lowest for HLA-C.

With 6 bases clipped from V and 4 bases from J, the junction kept 6 bases outside the gene matches. Per the germline V gene, CDR1 is SGHRS and CDR2 is YFSETQ. This CDR3 contains 15 residues. PCR amplification relied on 60 Vbeta primers (plus 13 Jbeta primers). The protocol was immunoSEQ multiplex PCR, while the TCRdb copy is restricted to in-frame clones and leaves out a portion. This sample has 120,000 or so clones, with around 77% found just once. Sequencing was carried out using PBMCs. The rearrangement uses TRBV5-1 and TRBJ2-6; 8 nucleotides agree with TRBD1. This TCR was recovered from a man aged 18 to 35 in good health and CMV-seropositive. CDR3 protein: CASTPQGAGANVLTF. The CDR3, as DNA: TGCGCCAGCACCCCTCAGGGGGCCGGGGCCAACGTCCTGACTTTC.